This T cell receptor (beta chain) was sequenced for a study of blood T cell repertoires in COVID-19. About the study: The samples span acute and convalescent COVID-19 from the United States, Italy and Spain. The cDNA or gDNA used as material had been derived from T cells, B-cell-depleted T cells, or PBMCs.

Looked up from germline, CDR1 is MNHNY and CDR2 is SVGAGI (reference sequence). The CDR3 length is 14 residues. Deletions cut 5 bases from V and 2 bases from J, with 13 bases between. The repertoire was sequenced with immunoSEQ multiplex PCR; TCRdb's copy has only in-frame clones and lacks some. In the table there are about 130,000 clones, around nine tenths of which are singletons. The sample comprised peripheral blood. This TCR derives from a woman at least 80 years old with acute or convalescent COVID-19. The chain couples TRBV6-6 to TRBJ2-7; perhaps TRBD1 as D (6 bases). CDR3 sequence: CASSLRQAAYEQYF. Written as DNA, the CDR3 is TGTGCCAGCAGTCTGCGACAGGCCGCCTACGAGCAGTACTTC.